Listed here are 7 T cell receptor beta chains from one sample, sequenced in a study of vaccination and CD4 T cells after COVID-19. These receptors have no known antigen. Treatment reported: approximately 9-day PBMC culture with coronavirus spike peptide pools or control peptides (ViraFEST assay). The Oncomine TCR Beta short-read assay was applied to DNA of cultured CD4+ T cells. TCRdb passed the PCR reads through MiXCR, listing each CDR3 protein once. The sample contains around 26,000 distinct CDR3 sequences, about 40% of which appear only once. Sequencing was carried out using CD4+ T cells from blood, cultured in vitro. The receptors shown here come from a human donor who had recovered from COVID-19.

This sequence joins TRBV7-3 and TRBJ2-2, with a weak D call TRBD2 (7 bases). The CDR3 is 15 residues long. CDR1 SGHTA and CDR2 FQGTGA come from the germline V gene. V dropped 7 bases and J dropped 0 bases, with 12 bases sitting between them. The CDR3 sequence: CASTRGGANTGELFF. CDR3 coding DNA: TGTGCCAGCACCCGCGGGGGCGCGAACACCGGGGAGCTGTTTTTT.

The V gene is TRBV11-3, the J gene TRBJ1-6, with D unresolved. V was cut by 3 bases and J by 9 bases, with 6 bases left in between. This CDR3 is built from 12 residues. Per the germline V gene, CDR1 is SGHNT and CDR2 is YENEEA. CDR3 region: CASSLWGSPLHF. The CDR3 bases are TGTGCCAGCAGCTTGTGGGGTTCACCCCTCCACTTT.

The rearrangement uses TRBV18 and TRBJ2-1; D is unresolved. In germline, CDR1 is KGHSH, CDR2 LQKENI. Trimming took off 2 bases at V and 6 bases at J, with 11 bases between the two ends. The CDR3 runs to 14 residues. CDR3 DNA: TGTGCCAGCTCACCATTGGTAGGGTCCAATGAGCAGTTCTTC. Protein sequence: CASSPLVGSNEQFF. Based on the CDR3 plus reference TRBV18 and TRBJ2-1, the full variable domain is NAGVMQNPRHLVRRRGQEARLRCSPMKGHSHVYWYRQLPEEGLKFMVYLQKENIIDESGMPKERFSAEFPKEGPSILRIQQVVRGDSAAYFCASSPLVGSNEQFFGPGTRLTVL.

The chain recombines TRBV20-1 with TRBJ2-5; 13 bases fit TRBD2. J was trimmed by 3 bases and V by 6 bases; bases with no gene match: 7. CDR3 size: 15 residues. CDR1 and CDR2 from the germline V gene are DFQATT and SNEGSKA (reference sequence). The CDR3 DNA follows: TGCAGTGCAAGGACTAGCGGGGGATCGAAAGAGACCCAGTACTTC. It encodes CSARTSGGSKETQYF.

The chain is built from TRBV24-1 and TRBJ2-3, with unresolved D. CDR1 and CDR2 (germline): KGHDR, SFDVKD. The CDR3 runs to 16 residues. The V end lost 1 base, the J end lost 0 bases, and 10 bases lay between the germline ends. The DNA for the CDR3 is TGTGCCACCAGTGATTTCAAGGTAAAGAGCACAGATACGCAGTATTTT. Translating it yields CATSDFKVKSTDTQYF.

In its sample, this clonotype was seen a few times. In DNA, the CDR3 is TGTGCCAGCAGTGTAGAGGGACAGGGACACTACGAGCAGTACTTC. Its protein product is CASSVEGQGHYEQYF. The chain joins TRBV6-1 to TRBJ2-7, with 9 bases matching TRBD1. This CDR3 comprises 15 residues. Germline V gives CDR1 MNHNS, CDR2 SASEGT. The J segment lost 3 bases and the V segment lost 4 bases, leaving 7 bases of the junction unmatched.

The chain recombines TRBV5-1 with TRBJ2-1; D gene unclear. Germline CDR1 reads SGHRS; CDR2 reads YFSETQ. The ends were cut back, 5 bases at V and 3 bases at J, with 15 bases in the middle. CDR3 length: 15 amino acids. The CDR3 DNA reads TGCGCCAGCAGTGGCTTGGGCCCAGACTACAATGAGCAGTTCTTC. This encodes CASSGLGPDYNEQFF.